These 27 T cell receptor beta chains came from one sample sequenced in a study of T cell repertoires in cytomegalovirus infection. TCRdb fed the reads into MiXCR, producing one record per CDR3 protein. The sample consists of around 740,000 distinct CDR3 sequences, 35% of them appearing once. Sequences were obtained from PBMCs. The receptor source for this set is a human donor in good health (CMV status not recorded). Some clones in this sample may be carry-over from other donors' samples.

This clonotype has a count of ten or more. The genes are TRBV7-2 and TRBJ2-2, with TRBD1 matching over 7 bases. In germline, CDR1 is SGHTA, CDR2 FQGNSA. J lost 0 bases, V lost 1 base, and 8 bases had no gene match. CDR3 length: 18 residues. CDR3: CASSLEGVQGANTGELFF. The CDR3 bases are TGTGCCAGCAGCTTAGAAGGTGTCCAGGGGGCGAACACCGGGGAGCTGTTTTTT.

This clonotype has a count of ten or more. V usage is TRBV7-6 and J usage is TRBJ2-7; tentatively, D is TRBD1 (5 bases). V dropped 4 bases and J dropped 5 bases, with 12 bases sitting between them. This CDR3 has 13 residues. Germline CDR1 SGHVS, CDR2 FNYEAQ. CDR3 sequence: CASSSTDIDEQYF. In DNA form, the CDR3 reads TGTGCCAGCAGCTCCACGGACATCGACGAGCAGTACTTC.

The rearrangement links TRBV7-2 to TRBJ2-3; 8 bases agree with TRBD1. This CDR3 comprises 15 residues. Germline V gene data show CDR1 as SGHTA and CDR2 as FQGNSA. V shed 4 bases, J shed 5 bases, and the junction held 8 bases outside the gene matches. CDR3 region: CASSYYGQGVDTQYF. In nucleotides, the CDR3 is TGTGCCAGCAGCTACTATGGACAGGGCGTAGATACGCAGTATTTT.

Concerning this clonotype: One end of the junction is discordant with germline, which a read error may explain. The chain couples TRBV7-8 to TRBJ2-2, with D tentatively TRBD2 (5 bases). Germline CDR1 and CDR2: SGHVS and FQNEAQ. This CDR3 is built from 13 residues. Written as DNA, the CDR3 is TGTGCAAGCAGCTTAGGCAGGACCGGGGATCTGTTTTTT. Its protein is CASSLGRTGDLFF.

The chain joins TRBV29-1 to TRBJ2-7, with D uncertain. Germline V lookup: CDR1 SQVTM, CDR2 ANQGSEA. Deletions cut 5 bases from V and 3 bases from J, with 20 bases between. The CDR3 consists of 15 residues. The CDR3 nucleotides read TGCAGCGTTCCTCGACGGGCTGGGCAGATCTACGAGCAGTACTTC. Its translation: CSVPRRAGQIYEQYF.

The chain has TRBV28 and TRBJ1-2; D might be TRBD1 (6 bases). This CDR3 comprises 16 residues. Germline V gene sequence: CDR1 MDHEN, CDR2 SYDVKM. V gave up 4 bases and J gave up 4 bases, with 19 bases separating them. The CDR3 loop is CASSSSHPTGLYGYTF. The DNA for the CDR3 is TGTGCCAGCAGTTCCTCCCATCCTACAGGGCTCTATGGCTACACCTTC.

The chain links TRBV6-5 to TRBJ1-1, with D hard to call. Germline V gives CDR1 MNHEY, CDR2 SVGAGI. Trimming cost V 3 bases and J 4 bases, with 18 bases left between them. This CDR3 region has 16 residues. The CDR3 reads CASSYTVMGSGTEAFF. CDR3 bases: TGTGCCAGCAGTTATACGGTAATGGGGTCGGGCACTGAAGCTTTCTTT.

This clonotype came up a few times. V gene TRBV19 combines with J gene TRBJ1-5; no firm D call. The germline CDR1 and CDR2 sequences are LNHDA and SQIVND (reference sequence). CDR3 size: 16 residues. Trimming pared 4 bases from V and 0 bases from J, leaving 13 bases between. The CDR3 reads CASSTPRQISNQPQHF. The DNA for the CDR3 is TGTGCCAGTAGTACCCCTCGACAAATTAGCAATCAGCCCCAGCATTTT.

Many counts were recorded for this clonotype. The chain combines TRBV28 with TRBJ1-1; no definite D call. The germline V gene has CDR1 MDHEN and CDR2 SYDVKM. Trimming took off 8 bases at V and 4 bases at J, with 14 bases between the two ends. This CDR3 comprises 13 residues. The CDR3 nucleotides are TGTGCCAGCCGGAGCATGGGGAGCACTGAAGCTTTCTTT. Amino acids: CASRSMGSTEAFF. Variable domain in full (rest from reference TRBV28 and TRBJ1-1): DVKVTQSSRYLVKRTGEKVFLECVQDMDHENMFWYRQDPGLGLRLIYFSYDVKMKEKGDIPEGYSVSREKKERFSLILESASTNQTSMYLCASRSMGSTEAFFGQGTRLTVV.

Turning to this clonotype: A much larger clone lies a single base off, so this may be a read error. The chain is built from TRBV7-2 and TRBJ1-2; D unclear. Germline values: CDR1 SGHTA, CDR2 FQGNSA. CDR3 size: 14 residues. This chain's CDR3 is CASSLGHRNYVYTF. The CDR3 nucleotides are TGTGCCAGCAGCTTAGGTCATCGTAATTATGTCTACACCTTC.

The count of this clonotype is one. The J gene is TRBJ2-7, the V gene TRBV25-1, with 11 bases matching TRBD1. V lost 1 base to trimming and J lost 3 bases; unmatched junction nucleotides: 2. Germline V gives CDR1 MGHDK, CDR2 SYGVNS. This CDR3 has 15 residues. DNA for the CDR3: TGTGCCAGCAGTGAATTGGGGACAGGGGGCTACGAGCAGTACTTC. It specifies CASSELGTGGYEQYF.

The V gene is TRBV4-2, the J gene TRBJ2-5; 11 bases align to TRBD2. V lost 0 bases and J lost 4; bases outside the gene matches: 4. Looked up from germline, CDR1 is LGHNA and CDR2 is YNFKEQ. CDR3 length equals 16 residues. In nucleotides, the CDR3 is TGTGCCAGCAGCCAAGATCTAGCGGGGGGCGGAGAGACCCAGTACTTC. It is translated as CASSQDLAGGGETQYF.

This clonotype was detected a few times. This chain links TRBV20-1 with TRBJ1-5; no clear D. The CDR3 has 12 residues. V was trimmed by 0 bases and J by 3 bases, leaving 3 bases between them. Germline V gene sequence: CDR1 DFQATT, CDR2 SNEGSKA (reference sequence). The CDR3 region is CSARDVNQPQHF. Here the CDR3 DNA reads TGCAGTGCTAGAGATGTCAATCAGCCCCAGCATTTT.

Comment on this clonotype: The CDR3 ends on some other residue instead of the conserved phenylalanine or tryptophan, so this is likely a read error. The chain has TRBV7-6 and TRBJ1-4, with D possibly being TRBD1 (5 bases). From germline, CDR1 is SGHVS and CDR2 FNYEAQ. Between the trimmed V and J ends, which lost 6 bases and 3 bases, there was a span of 14 bases. The CDR3 runs to 15 residues. The CDR3 region is CASRSGTGANEKLFY. CDR3 in DNA: TGTGCCAGCAGATCCGGGACGGGCGCTAATGAAAAACTGTTTTAT.

This clonotype was recorded a few times. The rearrangement uses TRBV6-1 and TRBJ2-3; D uncertain. Germline V CDR1 and CDR2: MNHNS, SASEGT. V was shortened by 6 bases and J by 5 bases, with 15 bases between the two germline ends. The CDR3 spans 14 residues. The CDR3 DNA follows: TGTGCCAGCAGATTCACCCCTGGGCAAGATACGCAGTATTTT. Its protein product is CASRFTPGQDTQYF.

The V call is TRBV6-6, the J call TRBJ2-7; 11 nucleotides match TRBD1. The V and J ends lost 2 bases and 3 bases, in that order; junction bases with no gene match: 6. This CDR3 spans 16 amino acids. Germline V lookup: CDR1 MNHNY, CDR2 SVGAGI (reference sequence). The CDR3 is CASSYGSGTGGYEQYF. The CDR3 DNA follows: TGTGCCAGCAGTTACGGCTCTGGGACAGGGGGCTACGAGCAGTACTTC.

The chain joins TRBV12-3 or TRBV12-4 to TRBJ1-5; possible D gene TRBD1, 5 bases. V lost 6 bases, J lost 0 bases, and 30 bases lay in between. The CDR3 totals 21 residues. The DNA for the CDR3 is TGTGCCAGCAGGGGAAGGTCCCGGTCTGCTGGGGCGATAACTAGCAATCAGCCCCAGCATTTT. It translates to CASRGRSRSAGAITSNQPQHF.

The table lists this clonotype with a few counts. The chain carries TRBV20-1 and TRBJ1-5, with 10 bases that match TRBD1. CDR3 length equals 15 residues. The trim removed 6 bases at V and 8 bases at J, leaving 13 bases unmatched. CDR1 is DFQATT and CDR2 is SNEGSKA in the germline V gene (reference sequence). For the CDR3, the DNA is TGCAGTGCCACCGGCGACGGGACAGGGGTGAAGCCCCAGCATTTT. This gives the protein CSATGDGTGVKPQHF.

The chain recombines TRBV6-5 with TRBJ2-2; no definite D call. The CDR3 spans 14 residues. Germline CDR1 and CDR2: MNHEY and SVGAGI. Trimming took 8 bases from V and 1 from J, leaving 11 bases between them. The CDR3 reads CASCRKLNTGELFF. The CDR3 DNA reads TGTGCCAGCTGTCGAAAATTGAACACCGGGGAGCTGTTTTTT.

The sample holds a few counts of this clonotype. This chain uses TRBV11-3 with TRBJ1-1; the D gene is possibly TRBD1 (6 bases). With 1 base removed from V and 6 bases from J, the gap between germline ends came to 12 bases. There are 14 residues in the CDR3. The germline gives CDR1 SGHNT, CDR2 YENEEA. For the CDR3, the DNA is TGTGCCAGCAGCTTAGGGTCAACAGGGTCTGAAGCTTTCTTT. Its protein is CASSLGSTGSEAFF. Full variable domain (rest looked up from reference TRBV11-3 and TRBJ1-1): EAGVVQSPRYKIIEKKQPVAFWCNPISGHNTLYWYLQNLGQGPELLIRYENEEAVDDSQLPKDRFSAERLKGVDSTLKIQPAELGDSAVYLCASSLGSTGSEAFFGQGTRLTVV.

This clonotype has a count of ten or more. The chain links TRBV7-2 to TRBJ1-4; TRBD1 aligns across 10 bases. Germline V lookup: CDR1 SGHTA, CDR2 FQGNSA. Trimming removed 0 bases from V and 7 bases from J; junction bases left unmatched: 2. This CDR3 is built from 15 residues. DNA of the CDR3: TGTGCCAGCAGCTTAGCTTGGGACAGGGGTGAAAAACTGTTTTTT. Translation: CASSLAWDRGEKLFF.

To note about this clonotype: At one of its ends the junction is not consistent with the germline gene, which may arise from a read error. The V and J genes are TRBV28 and TRBJ2-7; TRBD2 matches 9 bases. CDR1 and CDR2 from the germline V gene are MDHEN and SYDVKM. This CDR3 has 14 residues. As DNA, the CDR3 is TGTGCCGGCAGAGAGCGGGGGGCCTCCTACGAGCAGTACTTC. It codes for CAGRERGASYEQYF.

The chain combines TRBV20-1 with TRBJ2-7; D possibly corresponds to TRBD2 (5 bases). Germline-derived CDR1 and CDR2 are DFQATT and SNEGSKA (reference sequence). The CDR3 spans 12 residues. V lost 3 bases and J lost 3, with 9 bases in between. CDR3 residues: CSARGEGYEQYF. CDR3 coding DNA: TGCAGTGCTAGGGGCGAGGGCTACGAGCAGTACTTC.

The chain combines TRBV28 with TRBJ2-3; 7 bases map to TRBD1. The CDR3 covers 14 residues. Germline trimming cut 5 bases from V and 4 bases from J; bases unmatched to any gene: 6. The germline V gene encodes CDR1 MDHEN and CDR2 SYDVKM. CDR3 loop: CASSRHRGPDTQYF. The CDR3 DNA reads as TGTGCCAGCAGTCGACACAGGGGCCCAGATACGCAGTATTTT.

In its sample, this clonotype was seen a few times. The rearrangement joins TRBV28 to TRBJ2-1; D remains ambiguous. The CDR3 is 14 amino acids. Germline assignment: CDR1 MDHEN and CDR2 SYDVKM. V dropped 7 bases and J dropped 6 bases, with 16 bases sitting between them. This chain's CDR3 is CASTDVSWGNEQFF. In nucleotides, the CDR3 is TGTGCCAGCACGGACGTTTCCTGGGGCAATGAGCAGTTCTTC.

The gene calls are TRBV28 and TRBJ1-2; perhaps TRBD1 as D (6 bases). This CDR3 has 13 residues. Germline CDR1 MDHEN, CDR2 SYDVKM. V gave up 3 bases and J gave up 3 bases, with 8 bases separating them. This CDR3 reads CASSFQGHYGYTF. The CDR3 bases are TGTGCCAGCAGTTTCCAGGGGCACTATGGCTACACCTTC.

J is TRBJ2-1 and V is TRBV28, with D tentatively TRBD1 (7 bases). The V gene's germline CDR1 is MDHEN and CDR2 SYDVKM. This CDR3 is 15 amino acids long. The ends were cut back, 6 bases at V and 8 bases at J, with 20 bases in the middle. The CDR3 loop is CASRRDSAYFDEQFF. CDR3 in DNA: TGTGCCAGCAGGCGGGACAGCGCTTATTTCGATGAGCAGTTCTTC.